This is a list of T cell receptor beta chains from one sample in a study of cytotoxic CD8 clonotypes in ibrutinib-treated CLL. Some clones are missing from TCRdb's copy, which holds only in-frame ones; the method was immunoSEQ multiplex PCR. Found here are 9,500 to 15,000 clones, approximately 65% of them singletons; the top ten hold about 25%. Specimen: PBMCs, collected before ibrutinib treatment. These receptors all stem from a human donor with chronic lymphocytic leukemia. Both conserved end residues are part of each CDR3. The order of the fields is J gene, V gene, clone size, D gene, CDR3 DNA, CDR3 protein. A D gene is named only where the DNA matches it firmly. Clone size is not always given. Where it is, it says once, few, many or a class for expanded clones.

TRBJ2-1 TRBV10-1 few TRBD1 TGCGCCAGCAGCACAGGGGGCTGGAGGAACGAGCAGTTCTTC CASSTGGWRNEQFF
TRBJ2-1 TRBV7-9 - TRBD1 TGTGCCAGCAGCTTCTTGGTTAGCCCACAGGGGAGCAATGAGCAGTTCTTC CASSFLVSPQGSNEQFF
TRBJ2-3 TRBV5-1 - - TGCGCCAGCAGCCCACGAGGATTAGGCATAGATACGCAGTATTTT CASSPRGLGIDTQYF
TRBJ2-1 TRBV7-3 - TRBD1 TGTGCCAGCAGCTTAGACAGGGTCAATGAGCAGTTCTTC CASSLDRVNEQFF
TRBJ2-1 TRBV7-7 - - TGTGCTAGCAGCTTAGGTCAGTACAATGAGCAGTTCTTC CASSLGQYNEQFF
TRBJ2-1 TRBV19 - - TGTGCCAGTAGTATAGTGGCAGGAGGGGGGAATGAGCAGTTCTTC CASSIVAGGGNEQFF
TRBJ1-1 TRBV19 once - TGTGCCAGTAGTGGCGGGGTGAACACTGAAGCTTTCTTT CASSGGVNTEAFF
TRBJ2-2 TRBV7-3 - TRBD1 TGTGCCAGCAGCCGGGACAGGGGTGGCACCGGGGAGCTGTTTTTT CASSRDRGGTGELFF
TRBJ2-5 TRBV5-1 - TRBD2 TGCGCCAGCAGCCCCATAGCGGGGGGGAACCAAGAGACCCAGTACTTC CASSPIAGGNQETQYF
TRBJ1-2 TRBV20-1 - - TGCAGTGCTTCCGGGCCAAGGGGCTACACCTTC CSASGPRGYTF
TRBJ2-7 TRBV5-6 - TRBD2 TGTGCCAGCAGACTAGCGGGGAGCTCCTACGAGCAGTACTTC CASRLAGSSYEQYF
TRBJ2-6 TRBV7-3 - TRBD1 TGTGCCAGCAGCTCTGGGACAGGGGGTATAGGGGCCAACGTCCTGACTTTC CASSSGTGGIGANVLTF
TRBJ2-5 TRBV27 few - TGTGCCACCAAGATACTGCAGGGCCCTGAGTACTTC CATKILQGPEYF
TRBJ2-7 TRBV19 few - TGTGCCAGTAGTATGGGGGACTACGAGCAGTACTTC CASSMGDYEQYF
TRBJ1-1 TRBV7-9 - - TGTGCCAGCAGCCTGACGACAGGAAACACTGAAGCTTTCTTT CASSLTTGNTEAFF
TRBJ2-7 TRBV9 - TRBD1 TGTGCCAGCAGCGTTCAACCGGGACAGGGGACCTACGAGCAGTACTTC CASSVQPGQGTYEQYF
TRBJ2-7 TRBV11-2 - - TGTGCCAGCAGCTCCATCCTGTCCGGGTCGTCCTACGAGCAGTACTTC CASSSILSGSSYEQYF
TRBJ2-7 TRBV7-6 - TRBD1 TGTGCCAGCAGCTTAGCGGGGACAGGGCTCGAGGAGCAGTACTTC CASSLAGTGLEEQYF
TRBJ2-7 TRBV10-2 once - TGCGCCAGCGGAGGAGGTATTGGGCGGGAGCAGTACTTC CASGGGIGREQYF
TRBJ2-6 TRBV19 - - TGTGCCACTAATAAGGCGGACTCTGGGGCCAACGTCCTGACTTTC CATNKADSGANVLTF
TRBJ1-3 TRBV5-4 - - TGTGCCAGCAGCTTGCGGGGGGCGAGGAGCACCATATATTTT CASSLRGARSTIYF
TRBJ2-2 TRBV27 - - TGTGCCAGCAGGACCGGGGAGGCCGGGGAGCTGTTTTTT CASRTGEAGELFF
TRBJ1-6 TRBV4-1 few TRBD1 TGCGCCAGCAGCCAAGAGGGGACAGGGGGAAATTCACCCCTCCACTTT CASSQEGTGGNSPLHF
TRBJ1-6 TRBV6-5 few - TGTGCCAGCAGTTTACAGTGGAATAATTCACCCCTCCACTTT CASSLQWNNSPLHF
TRBJ2-3 TRBV4-3 - TRBD2 TGCGCCAGCAGCCAAGGGGGGGGGTACACAGATACGCAGTATTTT CASSQGGGYTDTQYF